This T cell receptor beta chain was profiled in a study of blood T cell repertoires in COVID-19. Study as a whole: PBMCs, B-cell-depleted T cells, or T cells were the source of the cDNA or gDNA that made up the material.

Germline V gene sequence: CDR1 SGHAT, CDR2 FQNNGV. The CDR3 length is 18 residues. Germline trimming cut 1 base from V and 2 bases from J; bases unmatched to any gene: 11. Original data processing: How many nucleated cells were present was estimated from reference gene primer amplification. Sequenced by immunoSEQ multiplex PCR; TCRdb stores in-frame clones only, minus some. Clonal size and the V and J genes are those of that table, whereas D and trimming came from the DNA. This table holds roughly 410,000 clones, 89% found once. In Seattle, patients joined the study during active infection and were tracked longitudinally.

Sequenced input: peripheral blood. V is TRBV11-2 and J is TRBJ1-5; 7 bases line up with TRBD1. The receptor comes from a woman aged 40-49 years with COVID-19, enrolled during active disease. The CDR3 sequence is CASSLGKTGVGGNQPQHF. The CDR3 bases are TGTGCCAGCAGCTTAGGAAAAACAGGGGTCGGTGGCAATCAGCCCCAGCATTTT.